A single sample is the source of the 3 T cell receptor beta chains below, sequenced in a study of early T cells in non-severe SARS-CoV-2 infection. TCRdb reprocessed the 5' RACE reads via MiXCR and lists one record per CDR3 protein. This sample has roughly 51,000 distinct CDR3 sequences, with about 7.7% found just once. The sample here was whole blood, taken at baseline. These receptors were collected from an adult who was a healthcare worker with PCR-confirmed SARS-CoV-2 infection or an uninfected control (not recorded which).

At least ten counts were recorded for this clonotype. This chain uses TRBV20-1 with TRBJ2-2; TRBD1 is a possible D gene (6 bases). The CDR3 length is 15 residues. V lost 1 base to trimming and J lost 2 bases, with 11 bases between them. CDR1 is DFQATT and CDR2 is SNEGSKA in the germline V gene (reference sequence). CDR3 sequence (DNA): TGCAGTGCTAGAGGTCTTGGGACAAACACCGGGGAGCTGTTTTTT. Translation gives CSARGLGTNTGELFF.

Ten or more counts support this clonotype. The chain links TRBV20-1 to TRBJ2-1; 12 bases map to TRBD2. The V segment lost 6 bases and the J segment 7 bases; nucleotides outside the gene matches: 16. The CDR3 is 17 amino acids. Looked up from germline, CDR1 is DFQATT and CDR2 is SNEGSKA (reference sequence). CDR3 DNA: TGCAGTGCCCCAGGGGGCGTGACTAGCGGGAGTTTGAATGAGCAGTTCTTC. It specifies CSAPGGVTSGSLNEQFF.

The chain carries TRBV4-1 and TRBJ2-1, with D maybe TRBD2 (6 bases). V was cut by 3 bases and J by 0 bases, with 15 bases left in between. From germline, CDR1 is MGHRA and CDR2 YSYEKL. The CDR3 length is 17 residues. The CDR3 DNA reads TGCGCCAGCAGCCAGCTAGCGCCCACGAGCTCCTACAATGAGCAGTTCTTC. Its translation is CASSQLAPTSSYNEQFF.